This T cell receptor (beta chain) emerged from a study of breast tumors, draining lymph nodes, adjacent tissues. Samples came from axillary lymph nodes draining the breast cancer. The CDR3 runs 15 residues. V lost 3 bases to trimming and J lost 2 bases; unmatched junction nucleotides: 6. One entry per CDR3 protein results from TCRdb running MiXCR on the multiplex PCR reads. The table lists about 150,000 distinct CDR3 sequences, approximately 29% of them singletons. Sequences were obtained from axillary lymph node tissue. This chain uses TRBV12-3 or TRBV12-4 with TRBJ2-7; 8 nucleotides line up with TRBD1. The clonotype originates from a female donor with breast cancer. Some clones in this sample may be carry-over from other donors' samples. The CDR3 coding sequence is TGTGCCAGCAGTTTCAGGGGACAGGCTCCCTACGAGCAGTACGTC. Translated, it gives CASSFRGQAPYEQYV.